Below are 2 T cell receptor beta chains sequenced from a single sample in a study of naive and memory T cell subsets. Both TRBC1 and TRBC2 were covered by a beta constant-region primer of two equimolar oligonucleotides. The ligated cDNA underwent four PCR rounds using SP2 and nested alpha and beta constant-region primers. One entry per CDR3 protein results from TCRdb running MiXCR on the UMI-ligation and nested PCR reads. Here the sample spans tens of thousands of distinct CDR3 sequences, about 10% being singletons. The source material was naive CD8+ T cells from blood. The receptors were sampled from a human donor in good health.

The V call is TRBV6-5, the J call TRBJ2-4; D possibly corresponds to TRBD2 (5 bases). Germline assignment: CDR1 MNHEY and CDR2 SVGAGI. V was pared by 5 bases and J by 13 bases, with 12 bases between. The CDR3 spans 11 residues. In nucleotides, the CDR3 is TGTGCCAGCAGTACCGGGAACAAACAGTACTTC. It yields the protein CASSTGNKQYF.

As DNA, the CDR3 is TGCGCCAGCAGTGTCGGGGAGGGAGAGGGAGATACGCAGTATTTT. It translates to CASSVGEGEGDTQYF. This chain joins TRBV5-1 and TRBJ2-3, with 7 bases identical to TRBD2. Germline V CDR1 and CDR2: SGHRS, YFSETQ. Unmatched junction bases numbered 11, after V lost 5 bases and J lost 5 bases. The CDR3 runs 15 residues. The full variable domain, its missing parts supplied by reference TRBV5-1 and TRBJ2-3, is KAGVTQTPRYLIKTRGQQVTLSCSPISGHRSVSWYQQTPGQGLQFLFEYFSETQRNKGNFPGRFSGRQFSNSRSEMNVSTLELGDSALYLCASSVGEGEGDTQYFGPGTRLTVL.